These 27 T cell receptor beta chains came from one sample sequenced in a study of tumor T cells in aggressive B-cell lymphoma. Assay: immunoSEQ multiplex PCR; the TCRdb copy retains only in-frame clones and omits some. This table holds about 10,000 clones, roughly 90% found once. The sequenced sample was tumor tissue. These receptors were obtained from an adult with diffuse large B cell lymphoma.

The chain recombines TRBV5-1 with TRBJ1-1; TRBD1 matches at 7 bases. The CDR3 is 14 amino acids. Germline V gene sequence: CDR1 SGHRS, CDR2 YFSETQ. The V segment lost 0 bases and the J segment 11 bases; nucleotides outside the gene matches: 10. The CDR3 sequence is CASSLGQGILAAFF. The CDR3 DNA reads TGCGCCAGCAGCTTGGGACAGGGTATTCTCGCCGCTTTCTTT.

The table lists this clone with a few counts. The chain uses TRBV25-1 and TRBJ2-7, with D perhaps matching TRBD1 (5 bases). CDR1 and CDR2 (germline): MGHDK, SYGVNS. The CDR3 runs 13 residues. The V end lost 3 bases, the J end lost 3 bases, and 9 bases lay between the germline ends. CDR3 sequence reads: CASSDRAFYEQYF. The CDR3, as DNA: TGTGCCAGCAGTGACAGGGCTTTCTACGAGCAGTACTTC.

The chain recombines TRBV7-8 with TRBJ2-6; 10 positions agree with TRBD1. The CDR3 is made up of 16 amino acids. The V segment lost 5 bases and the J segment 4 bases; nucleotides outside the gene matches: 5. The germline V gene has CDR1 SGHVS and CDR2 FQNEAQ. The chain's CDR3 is CASSLGQGNGANVLTF. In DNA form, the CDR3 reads TGTGCCAGCAGCCTGGGACAGGGGAACGGGGCCAACGTCCTGACTTTC.

This CDR3 is CASSPFTGTGFRYEQYF. The DNA for the CDR3 is TGTGCCAGCTCACCCTTCACCGGGACAGGGTTCCGATACGAGCAGTACTTC. The V call is TRBV18, the J call TRBJ2-7; 9 nucleotides align to TRBD1. Trimming took 3 bases from V and 4 from J; bases not matched to a gene: 13. This CDR3 is built from 17 residues. Germline V gene lookup returns CDR1 KGHSH and CDR2 LQKENI.

The CDR3 nucleotides read TGTGCCAGCAGCTGGGGGACAGTCGAAAAACTGTTTTTT. Protein: CASSWGTVEKLFF. The gene calls are TRBV7-8 and TRBJ1-4, with TRBD1 matching 7 bases. The CDR3 is made up of 13 amino acids. Trimming cost V 4 bases and J 8 bases; bases outside gene matches: 4. The germline CDR1 and CDR2 sequences are SGHVS and FQNEAQ.

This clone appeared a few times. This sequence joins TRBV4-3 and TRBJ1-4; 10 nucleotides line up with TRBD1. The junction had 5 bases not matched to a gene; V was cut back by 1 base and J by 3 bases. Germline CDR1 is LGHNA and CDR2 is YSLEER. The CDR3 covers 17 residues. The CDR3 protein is CASSQARQGASNEKLFF. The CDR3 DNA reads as TGCGCCAGCAGCCAAGCCCGACAGGGGGCGTCTAATGAAAAACTGTTTTTT.

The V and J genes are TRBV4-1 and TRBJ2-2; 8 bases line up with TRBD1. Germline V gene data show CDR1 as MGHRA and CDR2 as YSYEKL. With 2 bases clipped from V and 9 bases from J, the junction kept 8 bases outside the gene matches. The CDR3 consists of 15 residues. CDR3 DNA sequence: TGCGCCAGCAGCCAACTAGGGACAGGACTTAGGGAGCTGTTTTTT. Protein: CASSQLGTGLRELFF.

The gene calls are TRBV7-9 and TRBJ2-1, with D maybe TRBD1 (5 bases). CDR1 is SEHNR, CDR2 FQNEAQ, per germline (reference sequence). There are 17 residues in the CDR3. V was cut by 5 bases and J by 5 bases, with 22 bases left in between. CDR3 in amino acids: CASSGPPGRREDNEQFF. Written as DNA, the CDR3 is TGTGCCAGCAGCGGACCCCCGGGCCGCAGGGAAGACAATGAGCAGTTCTTC.

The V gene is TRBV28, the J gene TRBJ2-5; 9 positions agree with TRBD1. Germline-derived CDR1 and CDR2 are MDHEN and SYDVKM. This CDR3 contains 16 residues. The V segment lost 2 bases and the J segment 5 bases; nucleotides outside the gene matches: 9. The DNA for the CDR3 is TGTGCCAGCAGTTTACCCGGGACAGGGAGGGGGGAGACCCAGTACTTC. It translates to CASSLPGTGRGETQYF. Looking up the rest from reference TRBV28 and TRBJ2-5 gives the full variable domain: DVKVTQSSRYLVKRTGEKVFLECVQDMDHENMFWYRQDPGLGLRLIYFSYDVKMKEKGDIPEGYSVSREKKERFSLILESASTNQTSMYLCASSLPGTGRGETQYFGPGTRLLVL.

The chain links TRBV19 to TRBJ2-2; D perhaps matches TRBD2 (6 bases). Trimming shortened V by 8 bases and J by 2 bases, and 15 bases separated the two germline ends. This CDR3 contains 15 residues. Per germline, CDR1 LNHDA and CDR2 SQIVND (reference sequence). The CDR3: CASGSGRENTGELFF. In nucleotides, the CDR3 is TGTGCCAGTGGGTCCGGGCGGGAAAACACCGGGGAGCTGTTTTTT.

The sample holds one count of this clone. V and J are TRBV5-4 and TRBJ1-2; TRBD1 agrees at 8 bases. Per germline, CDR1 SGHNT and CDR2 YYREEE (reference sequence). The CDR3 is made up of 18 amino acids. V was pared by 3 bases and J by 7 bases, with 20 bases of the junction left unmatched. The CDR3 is CASSSGGGGRQGAAGYTF. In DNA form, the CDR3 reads TGTGCCAGCAGCTCTGGAGGAGGCGGGCGTCAGGGGGCTGCTGGCTACACCTTC.

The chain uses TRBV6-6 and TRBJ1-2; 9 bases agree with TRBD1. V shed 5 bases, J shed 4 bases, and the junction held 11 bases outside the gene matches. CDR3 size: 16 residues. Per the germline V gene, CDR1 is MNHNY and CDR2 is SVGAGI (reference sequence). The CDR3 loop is CASSPTGGAGLYGYTF. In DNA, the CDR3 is TGTGCCAGCAGTCCCACAGGGGGCGCTGGTCTCTATGGCTACACCTTC.

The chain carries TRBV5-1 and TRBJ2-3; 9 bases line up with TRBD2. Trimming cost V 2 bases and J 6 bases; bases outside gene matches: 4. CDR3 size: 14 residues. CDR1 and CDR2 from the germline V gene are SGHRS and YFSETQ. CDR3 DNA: TGCGCCAGCAGCTTACTAGCGGGTGGTGATACGCAGTATTTT. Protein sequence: CASSLLAGGDTQYF.

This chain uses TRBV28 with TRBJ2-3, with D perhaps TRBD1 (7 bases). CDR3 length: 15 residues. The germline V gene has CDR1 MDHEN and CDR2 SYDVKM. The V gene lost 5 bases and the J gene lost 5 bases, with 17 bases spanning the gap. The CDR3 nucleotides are TGTGCCAGCAGTCCGTCTGGACAGGAGGGAGATACGCAGTATTTT. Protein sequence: CASSPSGQEGDTQYF.

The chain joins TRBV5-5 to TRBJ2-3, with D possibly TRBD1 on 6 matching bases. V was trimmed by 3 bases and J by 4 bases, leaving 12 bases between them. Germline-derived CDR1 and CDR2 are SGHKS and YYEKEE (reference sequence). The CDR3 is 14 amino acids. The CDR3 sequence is CASSSKGGPDTQYF. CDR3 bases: TGTGCCAGCAGCTCAAAAGGGGGACCAGATACGCAGTATTTT.

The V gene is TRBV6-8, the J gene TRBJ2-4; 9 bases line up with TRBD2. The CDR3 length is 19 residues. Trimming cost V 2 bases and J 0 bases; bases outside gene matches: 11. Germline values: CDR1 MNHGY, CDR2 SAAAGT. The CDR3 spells CASSYGTSGYTLAKNIQYF. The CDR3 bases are TGTGCCAGCAGTTACGGAACTAGCGGGTATACACTAGCCAAAAACATTCAGTACTTC.

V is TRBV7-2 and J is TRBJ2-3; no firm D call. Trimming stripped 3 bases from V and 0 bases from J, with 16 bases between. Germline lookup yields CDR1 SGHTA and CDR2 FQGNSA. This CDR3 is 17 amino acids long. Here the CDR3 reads CASSFLGSISSTDTQYF. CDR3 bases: TGTGCCAGCAGCTTCCTAGGATCAATTTCTAGCACAGATACGCAGTATTTT.

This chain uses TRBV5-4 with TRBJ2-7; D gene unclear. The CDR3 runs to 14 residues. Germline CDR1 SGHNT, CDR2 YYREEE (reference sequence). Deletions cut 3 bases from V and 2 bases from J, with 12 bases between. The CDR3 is CASSSRLQAYEQYF. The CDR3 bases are TGTGCCAGCAGCTCCCGACTTCAAGCCTACGAGCAGTACTTC.

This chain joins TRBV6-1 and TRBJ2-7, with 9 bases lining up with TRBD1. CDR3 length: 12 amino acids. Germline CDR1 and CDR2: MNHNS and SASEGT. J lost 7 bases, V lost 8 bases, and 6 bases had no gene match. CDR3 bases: TGTGCCAGCGACAGGGGGGGACGGGAGCAGTACTTC. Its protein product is CASDRGGREQYF.

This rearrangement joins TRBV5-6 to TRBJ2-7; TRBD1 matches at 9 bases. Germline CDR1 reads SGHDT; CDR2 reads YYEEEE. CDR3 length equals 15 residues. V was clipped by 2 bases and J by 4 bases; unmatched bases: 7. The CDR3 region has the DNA TGTGCCAGCAGCTTATGGGACAGGGTCCGGTACGAGCAGTACTTC. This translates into CASSLWDRVRYEQYF.

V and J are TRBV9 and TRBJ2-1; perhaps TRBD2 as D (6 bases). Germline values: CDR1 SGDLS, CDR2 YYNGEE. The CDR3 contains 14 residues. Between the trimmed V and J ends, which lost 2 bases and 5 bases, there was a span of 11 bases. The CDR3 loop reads CASSVTSWNNEQFF. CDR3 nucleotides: TGTGCCAGCAGCGTTACTAGCTGGAACAATGAGCAGTTCTTC.

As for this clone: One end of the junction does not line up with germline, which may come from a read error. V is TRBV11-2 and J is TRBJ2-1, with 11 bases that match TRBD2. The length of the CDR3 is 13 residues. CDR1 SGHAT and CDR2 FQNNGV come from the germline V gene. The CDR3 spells CASRLAGGNEQFF. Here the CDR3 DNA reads TGTGCCAGCAGGTTAGCGGGAGGGAATGAGCAGTTCTTC.

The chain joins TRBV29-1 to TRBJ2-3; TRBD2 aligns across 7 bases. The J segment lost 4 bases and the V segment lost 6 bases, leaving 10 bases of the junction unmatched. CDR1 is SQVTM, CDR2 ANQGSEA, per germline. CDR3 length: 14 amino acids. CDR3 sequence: CSVFGGRGADTQYF. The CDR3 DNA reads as TGCAGCGTCTTCGGCGGGAGAGGGGCAGATACGCAGTATTTT.

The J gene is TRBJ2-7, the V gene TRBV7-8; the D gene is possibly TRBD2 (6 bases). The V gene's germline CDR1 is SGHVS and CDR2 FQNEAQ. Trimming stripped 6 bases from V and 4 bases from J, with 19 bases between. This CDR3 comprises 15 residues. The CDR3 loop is CASSPTLGTSYEQYF. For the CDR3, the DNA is TGTGCCAGCAGTCCGACATTGGGGACTTCATACGAGCAGTACTTC.

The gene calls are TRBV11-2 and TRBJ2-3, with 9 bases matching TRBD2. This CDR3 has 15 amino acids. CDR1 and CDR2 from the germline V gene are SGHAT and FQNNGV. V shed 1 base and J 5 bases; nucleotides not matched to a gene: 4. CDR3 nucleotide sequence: TGTGCCAGCAGCTTAGGGTGGCGGGAGGGAGATACGCAGTATTTT. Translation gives CASSLGWREGDTQYF.

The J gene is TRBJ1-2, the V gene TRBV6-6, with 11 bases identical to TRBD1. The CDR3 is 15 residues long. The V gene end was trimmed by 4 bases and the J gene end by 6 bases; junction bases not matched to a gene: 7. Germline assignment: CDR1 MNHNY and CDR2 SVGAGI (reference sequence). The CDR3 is CASSSMDRGLNGYTF. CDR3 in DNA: TGTGCCAGCAGTTCCATGGACAGGGGGCTCAATGGCTACACCTTC.

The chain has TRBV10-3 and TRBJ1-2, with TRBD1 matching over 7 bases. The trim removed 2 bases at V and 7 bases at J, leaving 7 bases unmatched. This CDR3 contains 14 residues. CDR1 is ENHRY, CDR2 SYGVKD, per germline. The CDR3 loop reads CAISEDRVGSGYTF. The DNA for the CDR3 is TGTGCCATCAGTGAGGACAGGGTAGGGTCTGGCTACACCTTC.